The T cell receptor beta chain described here comes from a study of cytomegalovirus exposure and HLA in healthy donors. In the PCR, 60 Vbeta and 13 Jbeta primers were used. The data were produced by immunoSEQ multiplex PCR, yet TCRdb's version contains in-frame clones alone and is incomplete. Of about 82,000 clones in the sample, around 9.1% were seen once. Sample: PBMCs. This receptor was identified in a man aged 60 to 75 in good health and CMV-seropositive.

CDR3 DNA sequence: TGCAGCGCCTCTTCACTAGCCGAAGAGACCCAGTACTTC. It translates to CSASSLAEETQYF. V is TRBV29-1 and J is TRBJ2-5, with D perhaps matching TRBD2 (6 bases). The CDR3 has 13 residues. CDR1 and CDR2 (germline): SQVTM, ANQGSEA. V lost 7 bases and J lost 3, with 15 bases in between.